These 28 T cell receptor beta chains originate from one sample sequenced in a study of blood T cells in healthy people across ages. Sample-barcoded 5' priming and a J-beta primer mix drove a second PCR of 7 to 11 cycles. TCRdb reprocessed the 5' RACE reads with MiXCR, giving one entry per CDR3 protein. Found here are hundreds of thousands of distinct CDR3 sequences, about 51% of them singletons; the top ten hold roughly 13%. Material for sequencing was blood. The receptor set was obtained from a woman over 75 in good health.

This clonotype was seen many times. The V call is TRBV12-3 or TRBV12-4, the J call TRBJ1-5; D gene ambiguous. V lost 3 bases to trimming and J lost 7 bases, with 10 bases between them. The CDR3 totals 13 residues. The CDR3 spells CASSFGSAQPQHF. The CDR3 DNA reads TGTGCCAGCAGTTTTGGCAGCGCCCAGCCCCAGCATTTT.

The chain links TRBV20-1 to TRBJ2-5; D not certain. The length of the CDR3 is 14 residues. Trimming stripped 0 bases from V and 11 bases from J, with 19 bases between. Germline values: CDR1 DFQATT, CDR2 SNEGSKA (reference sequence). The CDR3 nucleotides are TGCAGTGCTAGAGATCGACATGGCTACAATGAGCAGTACTTC. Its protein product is CSARDRHGYNEQYF.

Here the CDR3 reads CATSDLSSRLASTDTQYF. Written as DNA, the CDR3 is TGTGCCACCAGTGATTTGTCTTCTCGGTTGGCAAGCACAGATACGCAGTATTTT. The gene calls are TRBV24-1 and TRBJ2-3; no definite D call. Germline CDR1 KGHDR, CDR2 SFDVKD. The CDR3 contains 18 residues. The V end was cut by 0 bases, the J end by 0 bases, with 15 bases between.

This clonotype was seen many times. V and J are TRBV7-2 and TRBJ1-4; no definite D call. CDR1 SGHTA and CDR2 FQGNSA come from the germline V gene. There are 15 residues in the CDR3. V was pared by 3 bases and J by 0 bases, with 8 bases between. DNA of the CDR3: TGTGCCAGCAGCTTCCCCGGATCAACTAATGAAAAACTGTTTTTT. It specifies CASSFPGSTNEKLFF.

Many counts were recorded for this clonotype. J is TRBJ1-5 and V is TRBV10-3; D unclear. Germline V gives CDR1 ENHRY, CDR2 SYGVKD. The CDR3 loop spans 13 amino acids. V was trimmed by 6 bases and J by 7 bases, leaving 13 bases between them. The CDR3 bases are TGTGCCATCAGGGAAGGGTTAGGACAGCCCCAGCATTTT. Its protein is CAIREGLGQPQHF.

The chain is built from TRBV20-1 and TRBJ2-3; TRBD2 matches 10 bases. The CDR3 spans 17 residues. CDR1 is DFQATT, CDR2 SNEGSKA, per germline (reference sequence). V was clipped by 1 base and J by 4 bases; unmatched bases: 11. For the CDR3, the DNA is TGCAGTGCTAGAGGTGCCGGGAGCGGGGGGGCCCCAGATACGCAGTATTTT. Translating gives CSARGAGSGGAPDTQYF.

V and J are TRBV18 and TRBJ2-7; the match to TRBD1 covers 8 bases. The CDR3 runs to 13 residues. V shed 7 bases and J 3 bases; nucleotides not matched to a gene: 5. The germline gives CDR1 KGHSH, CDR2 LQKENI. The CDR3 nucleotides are TGTGCCAGCTTCGGACAGGGACTCTACGAGCAGTACTTC. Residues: CASFGQGLYEQYF. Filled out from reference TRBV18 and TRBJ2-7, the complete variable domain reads NAGVMQNPRHLVRRRGQEARLRCSPMKGHSHVYWYRQLPEEGLKFMVYLQKENIIDESGMPKERFSAEFPKEGPSILRIQQVVRGDSAAYFCASFGQGLYEQYFGPGTRLTVT.

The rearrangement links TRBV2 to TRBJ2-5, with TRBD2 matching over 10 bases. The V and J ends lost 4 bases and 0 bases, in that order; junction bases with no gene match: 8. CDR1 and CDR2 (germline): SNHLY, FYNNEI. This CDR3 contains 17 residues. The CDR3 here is CASSVLLAGGHQETQYF. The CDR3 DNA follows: TGTGCCAGCAGTGTTTTATTAGCGGGAGGCCACCAAGAGACCCAGTACTTC.

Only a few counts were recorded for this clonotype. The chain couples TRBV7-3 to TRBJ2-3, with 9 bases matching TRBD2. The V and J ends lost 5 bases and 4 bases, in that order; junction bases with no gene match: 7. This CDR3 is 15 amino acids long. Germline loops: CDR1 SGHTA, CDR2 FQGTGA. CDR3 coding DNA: TGTGCCAGCAGCCCTACGGGACTAGCCCCAGATACGCAGTATTTT. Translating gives CASSPTGLAPDTQYF.

In nucleotides, the CDR3 is TGTGCCAGCAGCTCACACCCCTTGAGCGGGGCGCCCTACAATGAGCAGTTCTTC. Translation: CASSSHPLSGAPYNEQFF. The chain is built from TRBV7-3 and TRBJ2-1; TRBD2 aligns across 7 bases. Germline V gives CDR1 SGHTA, CDR2 FQGTGA. Unmatched junction bases numbered 14, after V lost 4 bases and J lost 2 bases. The length of the CDR3 is 18 residues.

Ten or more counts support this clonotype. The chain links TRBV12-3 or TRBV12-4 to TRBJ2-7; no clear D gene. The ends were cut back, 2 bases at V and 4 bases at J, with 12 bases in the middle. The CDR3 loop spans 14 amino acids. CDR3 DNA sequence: TGTGCCAGCAGTTTAAAGGGTAGTGGTTACGAGCAGTACTTC. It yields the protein CASSLKGSGYEQYF.

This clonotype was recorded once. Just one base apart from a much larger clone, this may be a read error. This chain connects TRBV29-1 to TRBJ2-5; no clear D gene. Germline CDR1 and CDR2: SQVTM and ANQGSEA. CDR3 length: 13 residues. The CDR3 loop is CGVEDTVQETQYF. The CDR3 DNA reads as TGCGGCGTTGAAGACACAGTCCAAGAGACCCAGTACTTC.

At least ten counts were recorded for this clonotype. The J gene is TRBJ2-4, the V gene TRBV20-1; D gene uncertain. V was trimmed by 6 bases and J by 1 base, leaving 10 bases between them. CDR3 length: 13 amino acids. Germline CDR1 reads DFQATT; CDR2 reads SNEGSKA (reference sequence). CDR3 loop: CSAWWGAKNIQYF. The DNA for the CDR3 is TGCAGTGCGTGGTGGGGTGCCAAAAACATTCAGTACTTC.

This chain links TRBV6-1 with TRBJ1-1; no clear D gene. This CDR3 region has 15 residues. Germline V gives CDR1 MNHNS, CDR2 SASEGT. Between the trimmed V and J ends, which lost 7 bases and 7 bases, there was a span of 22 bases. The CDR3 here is CASIFLIAGKNEAFF. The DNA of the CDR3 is TGTGCCAGCATTTTTTTAATAGCAGGAAAAAATGAAGCTTTCTTT.

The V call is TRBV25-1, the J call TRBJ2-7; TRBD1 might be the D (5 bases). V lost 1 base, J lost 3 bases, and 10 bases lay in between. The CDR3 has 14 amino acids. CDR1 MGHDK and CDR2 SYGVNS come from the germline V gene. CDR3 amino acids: CASSELGQNYEQYF. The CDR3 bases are TGTGCCAGCAGTGAATTGGGGCAGAACTACGAGCAGTACTTC.

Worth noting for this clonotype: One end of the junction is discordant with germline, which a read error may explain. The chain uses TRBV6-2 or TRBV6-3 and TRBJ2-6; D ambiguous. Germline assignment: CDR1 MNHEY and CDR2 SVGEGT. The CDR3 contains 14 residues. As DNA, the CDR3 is TGTGCCAGCAGGGATCTTTCTGGGACCAACGTCCTGACTTTC. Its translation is CASRDLSGTNVLTF.

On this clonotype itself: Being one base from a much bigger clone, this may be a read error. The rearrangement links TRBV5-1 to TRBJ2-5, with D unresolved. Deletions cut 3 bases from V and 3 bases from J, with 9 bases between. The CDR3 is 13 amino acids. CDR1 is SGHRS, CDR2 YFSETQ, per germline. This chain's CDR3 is CASSCSRKETQYF. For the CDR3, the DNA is TGCGCCAGCAGCTGCAGCAGGAAAGAGACCCAGTACTTC.

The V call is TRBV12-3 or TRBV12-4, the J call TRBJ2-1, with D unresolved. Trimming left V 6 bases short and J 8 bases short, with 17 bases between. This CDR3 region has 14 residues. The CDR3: CASRGMSSKDEQFF. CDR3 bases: TGTGCCAGCAGGGGGATGTCGTCCAAGGATGAGCAGTTCTTC.

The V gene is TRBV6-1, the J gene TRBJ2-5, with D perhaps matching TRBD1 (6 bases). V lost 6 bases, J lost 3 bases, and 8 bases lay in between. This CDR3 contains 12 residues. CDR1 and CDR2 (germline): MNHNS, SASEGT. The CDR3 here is CASRGQEETQYF. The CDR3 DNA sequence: TGTGCCAGCAGGGGACAAGAAGAGACCCAGTACTTC.

The CDR3 sequence: CASSEGTGNRNEQYF. CDR3 coding DNA: TGTGCCAGCAGTGAAGGGACAGGGAATAGGAATGAGCAGTACTTC. This chain connects TRBV25-1 to TRBJ2-1; TRBD1 matches 9 bases. Gene TRBJ2-7 matches the end of the DNA better, so the J call may be wrong. CDR3 length: 15 residues. CDR1 and CDR2 from the germline V gene are MGHDK and SYGVNS.

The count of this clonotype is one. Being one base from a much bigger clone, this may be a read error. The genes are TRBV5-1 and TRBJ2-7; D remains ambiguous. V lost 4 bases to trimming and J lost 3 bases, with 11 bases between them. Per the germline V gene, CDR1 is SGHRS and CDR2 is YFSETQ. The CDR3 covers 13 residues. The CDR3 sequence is CASSHDALYEQYF. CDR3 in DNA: TGCGCCAGCAGCCACGATGCCCTCTACGAGCAGTACTTC.

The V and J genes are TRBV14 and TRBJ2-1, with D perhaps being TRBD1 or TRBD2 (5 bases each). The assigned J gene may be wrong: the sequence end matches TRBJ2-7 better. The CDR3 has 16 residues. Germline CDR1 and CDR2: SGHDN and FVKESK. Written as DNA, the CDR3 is TGTGCCAGCAGCCAGTACCGGGGCCGTTATTCCTACGAGCAGTACTTC. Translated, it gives CASSQYRGRYSYEQYF.

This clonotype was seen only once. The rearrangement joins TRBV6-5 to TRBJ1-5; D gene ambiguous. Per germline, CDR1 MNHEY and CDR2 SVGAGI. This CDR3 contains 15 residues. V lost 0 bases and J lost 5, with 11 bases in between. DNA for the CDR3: TGTGCCAGCAGTTACTCGGGCCTTACTGATCAGCCCCAGCATTTT. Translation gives CASSYSGLTDQPQHF.

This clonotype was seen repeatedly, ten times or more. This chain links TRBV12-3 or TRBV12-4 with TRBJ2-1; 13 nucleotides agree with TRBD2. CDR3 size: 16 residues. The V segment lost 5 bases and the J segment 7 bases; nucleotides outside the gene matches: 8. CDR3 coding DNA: TGTGCCAGCAGTCCACTAGCGGGAGGGCCTATAAATGAGCAGTTCTTC. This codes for CASSPLAGGPINEQFF.

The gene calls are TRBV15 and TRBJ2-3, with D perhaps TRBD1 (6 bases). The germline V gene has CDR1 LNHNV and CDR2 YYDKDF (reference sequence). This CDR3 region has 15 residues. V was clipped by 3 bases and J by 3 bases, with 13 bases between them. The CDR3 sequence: CATSSWQQGTDTQYF. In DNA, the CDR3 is TGTGCCACCAGCAGTTGGCAACAGGGAACAGATACGCAGTATTTT.

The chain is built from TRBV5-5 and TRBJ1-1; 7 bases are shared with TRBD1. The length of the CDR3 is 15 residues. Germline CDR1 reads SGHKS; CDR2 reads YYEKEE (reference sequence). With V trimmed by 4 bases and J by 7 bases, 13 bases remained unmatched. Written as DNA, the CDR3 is TGTGCCAGCAGCGTGAATTCCTTGGGACAGATTGAAGCTTTCTTT. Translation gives CASSVNSLGQIEAFF.

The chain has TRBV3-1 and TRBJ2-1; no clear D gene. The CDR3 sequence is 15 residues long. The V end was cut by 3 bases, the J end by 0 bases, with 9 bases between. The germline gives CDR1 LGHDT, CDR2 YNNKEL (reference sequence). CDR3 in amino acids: CASSHLLSSYNEQFF. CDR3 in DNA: TGTGCCAGCAGCCATCTTCTGAGCTCCTACAATGAGCAGTTCTTC.

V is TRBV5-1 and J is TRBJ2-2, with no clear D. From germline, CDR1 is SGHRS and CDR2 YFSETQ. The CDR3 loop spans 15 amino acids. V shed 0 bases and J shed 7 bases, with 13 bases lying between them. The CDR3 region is CASSLAPLVIGELFF. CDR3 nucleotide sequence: TGCGCCAGCAGCTTGGCCCCACTCGTAATCGGGGAGCTGTTTTTT.